This T cell receptor (beta chain) was sequenced for a study of T cells in women clearing cervical HPV infection. Produced via immunoSEQ multiplex PCR; TCRdb's table is partial and in-frame only. The clone table shows 35,000 to 45,000 clones, with the ten largest holding approximately 1.2%. V was cut by 5 bases and J by 7 bases, with 11 bases left in between. This CDR3 region has 13 residues. In germline, CDR1 is SGHTA, CDR2 FQGNSA. A note on this clone: The read falls 3 residues short of the CDR3 end, and the missing part is taken from the germline J gene.

Sequenced material: blood buffy coat. The chain links TRBV7-2 to TRBJ2-2; perhaps TRBD1 as D (5 bases). This receptor was identified in a woman between 18 and 69 years old with a cervical HPV16 infection that either progressed to CIN3+ or cleared (not recorded which). The CDR3 spells CASSGERGGELFF. The sequenced part of the CDR3 DNA is TGTGCCAGCAGCGGGGAAAGGGGCGGGGAG.